This TCR beta chain was recovered during a study of blood T cell repertoires in COVID-19. About the research overall: Donors in the United States, Italy and Spain gave samples during acute or convalescent COVID-19. T cells, B-cell-depleted T cells, or PBMCs supplied cDNA or gDNA.

This CDR3 is 14 amino acids long. Germline assignment: CDR1 MNHEY and CDR2 SMNVEV (reference sequence). Unmatched junction bases numbered 8, after V lost 3 bases and J lost 11 bases. Methods used by the authors: Reference gene primer amplification gave nucleated cell count estimates. Only in-frame clones appear in the TCRdb table, and some are missing; sequencing was by immunoSEQ multiplex PCR. The V and J calls and clone size are taken from that table; D and trimming were inferred from the DNA. The sample lists over 40,000 clones, roughly 84% occurring once. The source material was peripheral blood. The rearrangement joins TRBV27 to TRBJ2-1; the match to TRBD2 covers 9 bases. The TCR comes from a man older than 75 with active COVID-19. This chain's CDR3 is CASSLELAGLQQFF. CDR3 nucleotide sequence: TGTGCCAGCAGTTTGGAGCTAGCGGGGCTACAGCAGTTCTTC.